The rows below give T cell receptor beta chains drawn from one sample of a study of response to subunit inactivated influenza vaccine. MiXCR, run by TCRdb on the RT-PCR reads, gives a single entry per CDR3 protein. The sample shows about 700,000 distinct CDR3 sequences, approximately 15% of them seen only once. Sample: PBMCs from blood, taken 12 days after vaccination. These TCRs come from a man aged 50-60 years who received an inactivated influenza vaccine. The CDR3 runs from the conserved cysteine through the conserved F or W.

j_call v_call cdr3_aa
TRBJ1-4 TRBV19 CASSKNGGEEKLFF
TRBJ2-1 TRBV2 CASRPRTGGLSSYNEQFF
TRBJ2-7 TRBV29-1 CSVGIGTSGGYEQYF
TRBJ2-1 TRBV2 CASSDGGGPYNEQFF
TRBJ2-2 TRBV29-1 CSVRNGGAGELFF
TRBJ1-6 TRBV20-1 CSASRDRGRSPLHF
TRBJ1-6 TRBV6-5 CASSSRTGDSPLHF
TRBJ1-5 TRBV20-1 CSAIMGRNQPQHF
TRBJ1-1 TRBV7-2 CASRPYAGRRNTEAFF
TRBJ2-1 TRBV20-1 CSYGTSGINEQFF
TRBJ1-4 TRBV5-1 CASSLLTDEKLFF
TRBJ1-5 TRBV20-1 CNATGTVNQPQHF
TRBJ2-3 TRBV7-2 CASSVGPRTDTQYF
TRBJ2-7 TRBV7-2 CASSRWEGPYEQYF
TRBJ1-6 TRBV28 CASSPGQFNSPLHF
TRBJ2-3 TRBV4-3 CASSGVSTDTQYF
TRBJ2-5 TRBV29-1 CSVEGGRAGETQYF
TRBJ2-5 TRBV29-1 CSVDLVVGGSTQYF
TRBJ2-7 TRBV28 CASSLWGGTTIEQYF
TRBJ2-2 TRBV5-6 CASSFIPAGATGELFF
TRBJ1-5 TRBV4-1 CASSQNEDRAVNQPQHF